This entry describes one T cell receptor (beta chain). The sample originates from a study of blood T cell repertoires in COVID-19. Background on the study: Samples came from the United States, Italy and Spain, spanning acute and convalescent COVID-19.

Assay: immunoSEQ multiplex PCR; the TCRdb copy retains only in-frame clones and omits some. The table records some 70,000 clones, 82% of them present only once. Trimming removed 6 bases at V and 4 bases at J, with 18 bases between. Germline values: CDR1 MNHEY, CDR2 SVGEGT. The CDR3 is made up of 15 amino acids. The chain joins TRBV6-2 or TRBV6-3 to TRBJ1-1; no reliable D call. This receptor was taken from a man aged 60 to 69 with acute or convalescent COVID-19. The specimen was peripheral blood. The CDR3 region is CASSRRTEWFTEAFF. CDR3 sequence (DNA): TGTGCCAGCAGCCGACGCACAGAATGGTTCACTGAAGCTTTCTTT.